Described below is a single TCR beta chain sequence and its context. Its antigen remains unknown. Additional DNA sequences in this sample encode the identical CDR3. These data are taken from a study of shared clonotypes between healthy human individuals. Overall study context: Participating donors consisted of two women and a few men aged 18 to 49. Study conclusions and caveats: Generation of non-shared clonotypes was less probable than generation of clonotypes shared by all four donors.

This table comes from immunoSEQ multiplex PCR, and its TCRdb copy is limited to in-frame clones, with some not included. The sample consists of approximately 2.3 million clones, 85% to 95% of them appearing once. Sequencing input: naive CD4+ T cells from PBMCs. Sample subset: CD45RA+ positively selected. The sequence was obtained from a man between 18 and 29 years old in good health. Some clones in this sample may be carry-over from other donors' samples.

The DNA for the CDR3 is TGTGCCAGCAGCCCCCGTCGTACTGAAGCTTTCTTT. This gives the protein CASSPRRTEAFF. The rearrangement joins TRBV7-2 to TRBJ1-1; D uncertain. V was pared by 5 bases and J by 5 bases, with 9 bases between. This CDR3 region has 12 residues. Germline values: CDR1 SGHTA, CDR2 FQGNSA.